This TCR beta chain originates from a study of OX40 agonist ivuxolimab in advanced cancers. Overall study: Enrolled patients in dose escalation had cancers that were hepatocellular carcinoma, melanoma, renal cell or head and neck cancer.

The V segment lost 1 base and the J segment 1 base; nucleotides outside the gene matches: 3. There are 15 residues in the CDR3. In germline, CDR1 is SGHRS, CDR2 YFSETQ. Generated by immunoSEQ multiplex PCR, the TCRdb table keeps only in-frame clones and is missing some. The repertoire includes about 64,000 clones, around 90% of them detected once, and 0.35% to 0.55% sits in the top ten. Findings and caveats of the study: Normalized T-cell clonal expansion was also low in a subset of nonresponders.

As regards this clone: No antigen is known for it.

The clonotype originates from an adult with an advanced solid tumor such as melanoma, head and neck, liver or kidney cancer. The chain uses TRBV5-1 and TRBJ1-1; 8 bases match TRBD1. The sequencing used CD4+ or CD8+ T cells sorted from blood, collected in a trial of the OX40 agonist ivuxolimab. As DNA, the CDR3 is TGCGCCAGCAGCTTGAAGCAGGGGGCGAACACTGAAGCTTTCTTT. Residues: CASSLKQGANTEAFF.